This T cell receptor (beta chain) was identified in a study of siplizumab effects on memory and regulatory T cells. This clone appeared once. Its matching antigen is unknown. Study-wide points: It seemed that naive T cells were more diverse than memory cells and were major contributors to the alloresponse. Under siplizumab, alloreactive sequences traced to unstimulated CD4+ memory cells were significantly reduced. Of the alloreactive clones, only a minor fraction mapped to unstimulated subsets. Proliferating siplizumab-culture Tregs lacked confirmation of suppressive function.

The junction had 5 bases not matched to a gene; V was cut back by 3 bases and J by 5 bases. CDR1 is SGHRS and CDR2 is YFSETQ in the germline V gene. There are 15 residues in the CDR3. TCRdb keeps only in-frame clones here, not all; method: immunoSEQ multiplex PCR. Among some 120,000 clones listed, roughly 94% were seen once. The chain combines TRBV5-1 with TRBJ2-2; 9 bases are a match to TRBD1. The TCR was taken from a human donor in good health. Input material: non-Treg CD4+ T cells sorted from blood. The CDR3 nucleotides read TGCGCCAGCAGCTCCGGACAGGGGTTGACCGGGGAGCTGTTTTTT. It specifies CASSSGQGLTGELFF.